This entry concerns a single T cell receptor (beta chain). Its specificity is not known. This same CDR3 is encoded by further DNA sequences in the sample. Looked up from germline, CDR1 is MNHNY and CDR2 is SVGAGI (reference sequence). After removal of 6 bases from V and 5 bases from J, the junction contained 7 bases not matched to a gene. The CDR3 covers 14 residues. The data derive from a study of T cells after posttransplantation cyclophosphamide. The method was immunoSEQ multiplex PCR; TCRdb's version includes in-frame clones alone and lacks a portion of them. Of roughly 3,600 clones in the sample, roughly three quarters were seen once. Study outcomes and limitations: TRB clonality was highly associated with recipient CMV seropositivity and reactivation. Later blood repertoires were often dominated by clones from the donor CD8+ memory compartment.

Material: memory CD8+ T cells sorted from blood. This chain connects TRBV6-6 to TRBJ1-2, with TRBD1 matching 9 bases. This receptor was taken from a man aged 50 to 59. This chain's CDR3 is CASRFTGGAYGYTF. The CDR3 coding sequence is TGTGCCAGCAGATTTACAGGGGGCGCGTATGGCTACACCTTC.